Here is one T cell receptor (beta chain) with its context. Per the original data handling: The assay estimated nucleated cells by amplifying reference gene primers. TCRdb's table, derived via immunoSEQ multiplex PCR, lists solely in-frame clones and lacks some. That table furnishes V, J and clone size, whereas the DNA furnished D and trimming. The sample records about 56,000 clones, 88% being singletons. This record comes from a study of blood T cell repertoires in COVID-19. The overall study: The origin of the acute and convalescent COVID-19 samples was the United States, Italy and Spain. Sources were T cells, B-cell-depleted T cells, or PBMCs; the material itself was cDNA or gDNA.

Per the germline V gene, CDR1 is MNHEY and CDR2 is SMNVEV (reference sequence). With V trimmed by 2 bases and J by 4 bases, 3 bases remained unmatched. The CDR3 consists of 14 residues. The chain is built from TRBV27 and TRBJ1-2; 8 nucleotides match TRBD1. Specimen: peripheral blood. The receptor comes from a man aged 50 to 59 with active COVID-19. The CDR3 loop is CASSLQGAAYGYTF. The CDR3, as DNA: TGTGCCAGCAGTTTACAGGGGGCGGCCTATGGCTACACCTTC.